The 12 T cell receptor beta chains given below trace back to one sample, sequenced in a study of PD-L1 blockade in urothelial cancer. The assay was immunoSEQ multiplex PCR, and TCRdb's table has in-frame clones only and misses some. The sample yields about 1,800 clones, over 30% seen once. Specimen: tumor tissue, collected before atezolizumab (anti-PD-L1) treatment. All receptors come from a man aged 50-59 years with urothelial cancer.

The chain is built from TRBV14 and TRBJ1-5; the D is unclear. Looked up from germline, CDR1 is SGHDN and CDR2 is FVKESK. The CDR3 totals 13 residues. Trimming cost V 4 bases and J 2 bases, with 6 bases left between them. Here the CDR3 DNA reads TGTGCCAGCAGCCGGGGAGGCAATCAGCCCCAGCATTTT. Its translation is CASSRGGNQPQHF.

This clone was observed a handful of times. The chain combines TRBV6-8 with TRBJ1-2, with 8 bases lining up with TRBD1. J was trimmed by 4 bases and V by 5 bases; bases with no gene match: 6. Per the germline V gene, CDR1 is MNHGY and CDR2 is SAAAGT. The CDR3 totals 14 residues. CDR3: CASSGGQGLYGYTF. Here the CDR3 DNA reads TGTGCCAGCAGTGGTGGACAGGGACTCTATGGCTACACCTTC.

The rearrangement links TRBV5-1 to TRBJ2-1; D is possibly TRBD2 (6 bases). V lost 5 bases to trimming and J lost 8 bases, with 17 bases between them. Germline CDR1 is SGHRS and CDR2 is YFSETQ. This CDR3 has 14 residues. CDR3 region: CASRLGLSGDEQFF. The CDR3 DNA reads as TGCGCCAGCAGACTGGGACTCAGCGGCGATGAGCAGTTCTTC.

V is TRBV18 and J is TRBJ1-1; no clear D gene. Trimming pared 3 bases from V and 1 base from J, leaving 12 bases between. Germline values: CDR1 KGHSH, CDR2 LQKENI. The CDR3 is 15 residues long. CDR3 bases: TGTGCCAGCTCACCGAGATTTACAGAGAACACTGAAGCTTTCTTT. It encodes CASSPRFTENTEAFF.

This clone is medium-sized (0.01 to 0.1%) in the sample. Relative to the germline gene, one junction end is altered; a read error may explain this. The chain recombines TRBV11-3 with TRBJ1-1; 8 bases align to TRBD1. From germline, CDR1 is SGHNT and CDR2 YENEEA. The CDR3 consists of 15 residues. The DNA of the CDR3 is TGTGCCAGCAGCCTAGACAGGGGCCGGGGCACTGAAGCTTTCTTT. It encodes CASSLDRGRGTEAFF.

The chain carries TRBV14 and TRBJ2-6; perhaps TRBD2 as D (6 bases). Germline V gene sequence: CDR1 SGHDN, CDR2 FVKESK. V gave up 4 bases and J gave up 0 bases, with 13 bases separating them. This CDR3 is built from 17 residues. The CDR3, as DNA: TGTGCCAGCAGCCCCCCCCGGGGGAACTCTGGGGCCAACGTCCTGACTTTC. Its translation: CASSPPRGNSGANVLTF.

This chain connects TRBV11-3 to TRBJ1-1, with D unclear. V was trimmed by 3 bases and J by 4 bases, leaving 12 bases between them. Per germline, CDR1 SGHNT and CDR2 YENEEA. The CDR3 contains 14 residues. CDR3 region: CASSLVGRSTEAFF. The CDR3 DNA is TGTGCCAGCAGCTTGGTGGGGAGGAGCACTGAAGCTTTCTTT.

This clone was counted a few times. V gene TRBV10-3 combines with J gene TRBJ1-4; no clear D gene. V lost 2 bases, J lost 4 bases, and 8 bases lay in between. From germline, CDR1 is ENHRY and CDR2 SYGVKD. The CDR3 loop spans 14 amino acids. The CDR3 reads CAISEGHLNEKLFF. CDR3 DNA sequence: TGTGCCATCAGTGAGGGTCACCTTAATGAAAAACTGTTTTTT.

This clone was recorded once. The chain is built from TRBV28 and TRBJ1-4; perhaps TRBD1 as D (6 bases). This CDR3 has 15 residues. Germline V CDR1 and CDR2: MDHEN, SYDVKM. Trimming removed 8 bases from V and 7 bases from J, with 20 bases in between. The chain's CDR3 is CASGYSGGLVEKLFF. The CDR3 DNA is TGTGCCAGCGGCTACTCGGGGGGGCTAGTTGAAAAACTGTTTTTT. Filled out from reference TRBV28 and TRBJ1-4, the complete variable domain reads DVKVTQSSRYLVKRTGEKVFLECVQDMDHENMFWYRQDPGLGLRLIYFSYDVKMKEKGDIPEGYSVSREKKERFSLILESASTNQTSMYLCASGYSGGLVEKLFFGSGTQLSVL.

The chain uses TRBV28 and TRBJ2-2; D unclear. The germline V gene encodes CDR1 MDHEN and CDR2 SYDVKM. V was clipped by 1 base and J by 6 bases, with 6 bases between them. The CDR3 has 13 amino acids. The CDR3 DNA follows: TGTGCCAGCAGTTTATTGGGTTCCGGGGAGCTGTTTTTT. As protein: CASSLLGSGELFF.

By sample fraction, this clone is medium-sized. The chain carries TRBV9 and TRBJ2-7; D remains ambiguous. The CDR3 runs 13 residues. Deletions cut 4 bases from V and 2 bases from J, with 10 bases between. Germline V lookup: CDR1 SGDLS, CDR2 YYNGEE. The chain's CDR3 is CASSPSEAYEQYF. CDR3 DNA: TGTGCCAGCAGCCCAAGTGAGGCCTACGAGCAGTACTTC.

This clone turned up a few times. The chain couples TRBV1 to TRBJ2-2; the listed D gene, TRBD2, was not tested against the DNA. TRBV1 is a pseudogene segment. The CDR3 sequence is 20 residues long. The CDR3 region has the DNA TGCGCCAGCAGCCAAGAAAGGGGACTAGCGGGAGGGTTAAACACCGGGGAGCTGTTTTTT. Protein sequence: CASSQERGLAGGLNTGELFF.